The source of this T cell receptor (beta chain) is a study of OX40 agonist ivuxolimab in advanced cancers. Study summary: Patients received ivuxolimab, an agonistic anti-OX40 (CD134) antibody. A mean age of roughly 62 years, range roughly 20 to 85, was recorded, and approximately 79% were male.

Clones were read by immunoSEQ multiplex PCR, and TCRdb kept only the in-frame ones, dropping some. The data show 55,000 to 75,000 clones, with roughly 80% seen just once and roughly 4.9% held by the top ten. This clonotype was obtained from an adult with an advanced solid tumor such as melanoma, head and neck, liver or kidney cancer. This sample comprised CD4+ or CD8+ T cells sorted from blood, obtained in a trial of the OX40 agonist ivuxolimab.

In DNA form, the CDR3 reads TGTGCCAGCAGTGAAGCTGCGGACAATAACTATGGCTACACCTTC. This codes for CASSEAADNNYGYTF. The chain employs TRBV6-1 and TRBJ1-2; D may be TRBD1 (5 bases). Germline V gives CDR1 MNHNS, CDR2 SASEGT. V lost 0 bases and J lost 1, with 9 bases in between. The CDR3 has 15 amino acids.